This TCR beta chain was observed in a study of cytomegalovirus exposure and HLA in healthy donors. General study points: Later genetic work tied a missense DCLRE1C variant to beta-chain V and J trimming.

The CDR3 loop spans 14 amino acids. Trimming cost V 0 bases and J 4 bases, with 7 bases left between them. Germline CDR1 reads SGHTA; CDR2 reads FQGNSA. The PCR was carried out with 60 Vbeta primers and 13 Jbeta primers. This table comes from immunoSEQ multiplex PCR, and its TCRdb copy is limited to in-frame clones, with some not included. The sample data list around 100,000 clones. In regard to this clone: Its antigen is unknown.

The sample comprised PBMCs. This chain links TRBV7-2 with TRBJ1-5; D is uncertain. This sequence was found in a man aged 35 to 55 in good health and CMV-seropositive. As DNA, the CDR3 is TGTGCCAGCAGCTTAGCTACGGGGAATCAGCCCCAGCATTTT. Translating gives CASSLATGNQPQHF.